This TCR beta chain was captured in a study of shared clonotypes between healthy human individuals. For the study at large: Serving as donors were two women and three men, whose ages spanned 18 to 49.

Clones were read by immunoSEQ multiplex PCR, and TCRdb kept only the in-frame ones, dropping some. The sample holds about a million clones; around 77% are singletons and the top ten take almost 0.9%. Deletions cut 3 bases from V and 2 bases from J, with 8 bases between. CDR1 and CDR2 from the germline V gene are MGHRA and YSYEKL. The length of the CDR3 is 14 residues. This clone was seen more than once but under ten times. The sequence was obtained from a man aged 18 to 29 in good health. Some clones in this sample may be carry-over from other donors' samples. V is TRBV4-1 and J is TRBJ2-1, with D perhaps matching TRBD1 or TRBD2 (5 bases each). Sequenced input: memory CD4+ T cells from PBMCs. Documented subset: CD45RA-negative fraction. The CDR3 region is CASSQGPPYNEQFF. The CDR3 region has the DNA TGCGCCAGCAGCCAGGGACCTCCCTACAATGAGCAGTTCTTC.